The next 23 T cell receptor beta chains were all read from a single sample in a study of blood T cell repertoires in COVID-19 (dated by TCRdb to 2020 to 2022). Receptors were amplified or captured by the immunoSEQ multiplex PCR assay. In TCRdb, the immuneACCESS table is reduced to in-frame sequences with V and J assigned. These tables do not hold every clone; where another copy was compared, an unresolved V gene accounts for under half, and the others remain unexplained. Recorded for this sample are under 45,000 clones; around three quarters of them occurred a single time. Of the sample, about a quarter falls within the top ten clones. Sequenced: peripheral blood. These receptors came from an elderly man with acute or convalescent COVID-19.

The V call is TRBV5-1, the J call TRBJ1-1; D perhaps matches TRBD1 (5 bases). Trimming took off 0 bases at V and 4 bases at J, with 19 bases between the two ends. The CDR3 loop spans 17 amino acids. CDR1 is SGHRS and CDR2 is YFSETQ in the germline V gene. The chain's CDR3 is CASSLARVGVEVTEAFF. The CDR3 DNA is TGCGCCAGCAGCTTGGCCCGGGTAGGGGTAGAGGTCACTGAAGCTTTCTTT.

The chain carries TRBV5-1 and TRBJ2-2, with D hard to call. Per germline, CDR1 SGHRS and CDR2 YFSETQ. The V end lost 0 bases, the J end lost 0 bases, and 6 bases lay between the germline ends. The CDR3 runs to 15 residues. The CDR3 region is CASSLDSANTGELFF. CDR3 coding DNA: TGCGCCAGCAGCTTGGACAGTGCGAACACCGGGGAGCTGTTTTTT.

In this sample, this clone turned up once. The genes are TRBV30 and TRBJ2-2, with D tentatively TRBD1 (5 bases). V dropped 2 bases and J dropped 2 bases, with 12 bases sitting between them. CDR3 length: 15 amino acids. The V gene's germline CDR1 is GTSNPN and CDR2 SVGIG (reference sequence). The CDR3 nucleotides read TGTGCCTGGAGTCTTCGGACAATCAACACCGGGGAGCTGTTTTTT. Amino acid sequence: CAWSLRTINTGELFF. The full variable domain, rest sourced from reference TRBV30 and TRBJ2-2, is SQTIHQWPATLVQPVGSPLSLECTVEGTSNPNLYWYRQAAGRGLQLLFYSVGIGQISSEVPQNLSASRPQDRQFILSSKKLLLSDSGFYLCAWSLRTINTGELFFGEGSRLTVL.

The gene calls are TRBV29-1 and TRBJ1-2; a possible D gene is TRBD1 (6 bases). Germline V gives CDR1 SQVTM, CDR2 ANQGSEA. V gave up 7 bases and J gave up 1 base, with 10 bases separating them. The length of the CDR3 is 12 residues. CDR3 sequence reads: CSAAQGNYGYTF. CDR3 coding DNA: TGCAGCGCCGCACAGGGTAACTATGGCTACACCTTC.

The chain links TRBV7-3 to TRBJ2-1; D ambiguous. The ends were cut back, 5 bases at V and 3 bases at J, with 14 bases in the middle. The germline gives CDR1 SGHTA, CDR2 FQGTGA. The CDR3 spans 15 residues. The CDR3 here is CASSPAREVYNEQFF. In nucleotides, the CDR3 is TGTGCCAGCAGCCCCGCGAGAGAAGTCTACAATGAGCAGTTCTTC.

J is TRBJ2-1 and V is TRBV6-1, with 8 bases fitting TRBD1. CDR1 is MNHNS, CDR2 SASEGT, per germline. Losses at the gene ends were 3 bases for V and 0 bases for J; bases not matched to a gene: 1. CDR3 length: 15 residues. CDR3 region: CASSDQGASYNEQFF. CDR3 DNA: TGTGCCAGCAGTGATCAGGGGGCCTCCTACAATGAGCAGTTCTTC.

J is TRBJ1-6 and V is TRBV5-4, with D hard to call. The CDR3 contains 13 residues. Trimming took 2 bases from V and 6 from J, leaving 6 bases between them. Germline V gene lookup returns CDR1 SGHNT and CDR2 YYREEE (reference sequence). CDR3 sequence reads: CASSFRGNSPLHF. The CDR3 nucleotides read TGTGCCAGCAGCTTCCGGGGTAATTCACCCCTCCACTTT. The variable domain in full, completed from reference TRBV5-4 and TRBJ1-6, reads ETGVTQSPTHLIKTRGQQVTLRCSSQSGHNTVSWYQQALGQGPQFIFQYYREEENGRGNFPPRFSGLQFPNYSSELNVNALELDDSALYLCASSFRGNSPLHFGNGTRLTVT.

V is TRBV5-1 and J is TRBJ2-2, with TRBD2 matching 9 bases. The CDR3 consists of 17 residues. The J segment lost 5 bases and the V segment lost 3 bases, leaving 11 bases of the junction unmatched. Germline V CDR1 and CDR2: SGHRS, YFSETQ. The CDR3 reads CASSSPGAGGGTGELFF. DNA of the CDR3: TGCGCCAGCAGCTCTCCCGGAGCGGGGGGCGGGACCGGGGAGCTGTTTTTT.

The rearrangement uses TRBV6-1 and TRBJ2-4, with D perhaps matching TRBD2 (6 bases). Trimming removed 0 bases at V and 0 bases at J, with 12 bases between. CDR1 and CDR2 (germline): MNHNS, SASEGT. CDR3 length equals 17 residues. CDR3: CASSEARRGLAKNIQYF. CDR3 DNA: TGTGCCAGCAGTGAAGCACGAAGGGGACTAGCCAAAAACATTCAGTACTTC.

This rearrangement joins TRBV6-4 to TRBJ2-6, with TRBD1 matching over 8 bases. Losses at the gene ends were 1 base for V and 4 bases for J; bases not matched to a gene: 6. CDR3 size: 17 residues. Germline CDR1 MRHNA, CDR2 SNTAGT. The CDR3 DNA reads as TGTGCCAGCAGTGACTTGCCAGGGGGCTGGGGGGCCAACGTCCTGACTTTC. Translated: CASSDLPGGWGANVLTF.

The chain links TRBV3-1 (or the pseudogene TRBV3-2) to TRBJ2-1; D call uncertain. This CDR3 has 13 residues. Per germline, CDR1 LGHDT and CDR2 YNNKEL (reference sequence). V lost 2 bases to trimming and J lost 10 bases, with 12 bases between them. CDR3: CASSQFLGGEQFF. CDR3 DNA sequence: TGTGCCAGCAGCCAATTCCTAGGTGGAGAGCAGTTCTTC.

This clone occurred once. The chain links TRBV9 to TRBJ1-2, with D uncertain. The V end lost 0 bases, the J end lost 4 bases, and 13 bases lay between the germline ends. This CDR3 contains 15 residues. CDR1 SGDLS and CDR2 YYNGEE come from the germline V gene. For the CDR3, the DNA is TGTGCCAGCAGCGTAGGAGCCCCGGGTGGCTATGGCTACACCTTC. Its protein product is CASSVGAPGGYGYTF.

V usage is TRBV4-1 and J usage is TRBJ1-1; D gene unclear. Germline V CDR1 and CDR2: MGHRA, YSYEKL. The CDR3 contains 13 residues. Deletions cut 3 bases from V and 3 bases from J, with 8 bases between. CDR3 sequence (DNA): TGCGCCAGCAGCCAGGCCGTCCACACTGAAGCTTTCTTT. Encoded protein: CASSQAVHTEAFF.

The chain carries TRBV20-1 and TRBJ2-3; perhaps TRBD1 as D (6 bases). The CDR3 length is 16 residues. The V and J ends lost 3 bases and 2 bases respectively, with 18 bases between them. Germline CDR1 DFQATT, CDR2 SNEGSKA (reference sequence). Here the CDR3 DNA reads TGCAGTGCTAGTTCCTATCAGGGGTTTTCCACAGATACGCAGTATTTT. Translating gives CSASSYQGFSTDTQYF.

The chain combines TRBV5-4 with TRBJ2-4, with 7 nucleotides matching TRBD2. Per germline, CDR1 SGHNT and CDR2 YYREEE (reference sequence). V gave up 4 bases and J gave up 0 bases; unmatched junction bases: 4. CDR3 length: 15 amino acids. This chain's CDR3 is CASSGGGIAKNIQYF. As DNA, the CDR3 is TGTGCCAGCAGCGGGGGGGGAATAGCCAAAAACATTCAGTACTTC.

Only a few counts were recorded for this clone. This chain joins TRBV18 and TRBJ1-1; no clear D gene. Deletions cut 3 bases from V and 1 base from J, with 15 bases between. Germline V gene sequence: CDR1 KGHSH, CDR2 LQKENI. The CDR3 is 16 amino acids. CDR3: CASSPAIREENTEAFF. CDR3 coding DNA: TGTGCCAGCTCACCGGCCATACGGGAAGAGAACACTGAAGCTTTCTTT.

V and J are TRBV27 and TRBJ2-5; TRBD1 aligns across 10 bases. Germline V gene lookup returns CDR1 MNHEY and CDR2 SMNVEV (reference sequence). The CDR3 totals 13 residues. After removal of 5 bases from V and 6 bases from J, the junction contained 3 bases not matched to a gene. In DNA form, the CDR3 reads TGTGCCAGCAGTGCGGGACAGGGGAAGACCCAGTACTTC. This encodes CASSAGQGKTQYF.

This clone was picked up one time. V gene TRBV7-9 combines with J gene TRBJ2-7; D remains unclear. CDR3 length equals 15 residues. Trimming left V 7 bases short and J 0 bases short, with 16 bases between. Germline CDR1 is SEHNR and CDR2 is FQNEAQ (reference sequence). The CDR3 here is CASTRAGESSYEQYF. The CDR3 nucleotides are TGTGCCAGCACTAGAGCCGGAGAGAGCTCCTACGAGCAGTACTTC. Variable domain in full (rest from reference TRBV7-9 and TRBJ2-7): DTGVSQNPRHKITKRGQNVTFRCDPISEHNRLYWYRQTLGQGPEFLTYFQNEAQLEKSRLLSDRFSAERPKGSFSTLEIQRTEQGDSAMYLCASTRAGESSYEQYFGPGTRLTVT.

The J gene is TRBJ2-7, the V gene TRBV6-5; 7 nucleotides match TRBD1. V gave up 0 bases and J gave up 7 bases; unmatched junction bases: 6. Germline V gene data show CDR1 as MNHEY and CDR2 as SVGAGI. The CDR3 sequence is 14 residues long. Written as DNA, the CDR3 is TGTGCCAGCAGTTACTCGAGACAGGGAACAGAGCAGTACTTC. It encodes CASSYSRQGTEQYF.

V gene TRBV11-2 combines with J gene TRBJ2-5; D is possibly TRBD2 (6 bases). V dropped 6 bases and J dropped 5 bases, with 16 bases sitting between them. The germline V gene encodes CDR1 SGHAT and CDR2 FQNNGV. This CDR3 is built from 14 residues. The CDR3 nucleotides are TGTGCCAGCAGTCCCCTAGCGAGGGTTGAGACCCAGTACTTC. Translated: CASSPLARVETQYF.

The CDR3 reads CASSLSPAGGSTDTQYF. The CDR3 DNA follows: TGCGCCAGCAGCTTAAGCCCAGCGGGGGGGTCAACAGATACGCAGTATTTT. The chain combines TRBV5-1 with TRBJ2-3; 10 nucleotides align to TRBD2. The trim removed 2 bases at V and 3 bases at J, leaving 9 bases unmatched. CDR3 length equals 17 residues. Germline V CDR1 and CDR2: SGHRS, YFSETQ.

This clone was found once. The chain is built from TRBV28 and TRBJ2-1, with TRBD2 matching 15 bases. V shed 2 bases and J 8 bases; nucleotides not matched to a gene: 13. Germline V gene lookup returns CDR1 MDHEN and CDR2 SYDVKM. CDR3 size: 19 residues. The CDR3 DNA is TGTGCCAGCAGTTTAATCATACAAGGACTAGCGGGAGGGGACTATGAGCAGTTCTTC. Translated: CASSLIIQGLAGGDYEQFF.

V usage is TRBV19 and J usage is TRBJ1-5; maybe TRBD1 (5 bases). The CDR3 loop spans 14 amino acids. Germline V lookup: CDR1 LNHDA, CDR2 SQIVND (reference sequence). V shed 3 bases and J shed 4 bases, with 10 bases lying between them. In DNA form, the CDR3 reads TGTGCCAGTAGTATCGCCAGGGATAATCAGCCCCAGCATTTT. It encodes CASSIARDNQPQHF. The whole variable domain, filled in from reference TRBV19 and TRBJ1-5, reads DGGITQSPKYLFRKEGQNVTLSCEQNLNHDAMYWYRQDPGQGLRLIYYSQIVNDFQKGDIAEGYSVSREKKESFPLTVTSAQKNPTAFYLCASSIARDNQPQHFGDGTRLSIL.